This T cell receptor beta chain came from a study of cytomegalovirus exposure and HLA in healthy donors. Turning to this clone: Its antigen is still unknown.

Per the germline V gene, CDR1 is SGHVS and CDR2 is FNYEAQ. The CDR3 is 12 residues long. Trimming removed 5 bases at V and 14 bases at J, with 15 bases between. The PCR had 60 Vbeta and 13 Jbeta primers. Using immunoSEQ multiplex PCR, the repertoire was profiled, and TCRdb retains in-frame clones only, with some absent. The sample has approximately 80,000 clones; about 81% are singletons. Findings and caveats of the study: Presence/absence analyses assumed roughly uniform sequencing depth across donors.

The material sequenced was PBMCs. The rearrangement links TRBV7-6 to TRBJ1-4; tentative D call: TRBD1 (6 bases). The source is a man aged 55-75 years in good health and CMV-seronegative. The CDR3: CASSPRAGVLFF. The DNA of the CDR3 is TGTGCCAGCAGCCCTCGGGCAGGGGTTCTGTTTTTT. The full variable domain, with the rest looked up from reference TRBV7-6 and TRBJ1-4, is GAGVSQSPRYKVTKRGQDVALRCDPISGHVSLYWYRQALGQGPEFLTYFNYEAQQDKSGLPNDRFSAERPEGSISTLTIQRTEQRDSAMYRCASSPRAGVLFFGSGTQLSVL.